These T cell receptor beta chains were read from a single sample in a study of cytomegalovirus exposure and HLA in healthy donors. Using immunoSEQ multiplex PCR, the repertoire was profiled, and TCRdb retains in-frame clones only, with some absent. The sample consists of about 82,000 clones, approximately 93% of them appearing once. Sequencing was performed on PBMCs. The source is a man aged 18 to 29 in good health and CMV-seronegative. The CDR3 runs from the conserved cysteine through the conserved F or W. Fields, in order: clone size, D gene, V gene, CDR3 protein. D genes are given only for firm matches. Rows may omit the clone size; those that give it use once, few, many or a size class.

clone_size: once; d_call: NA; v_call: TRBV5-8; cdr3_aa: CASSPILSGANVLTF
clone_size: NA; d_call: NA; v_call: TRBV6-4; cdr3_aa: CASSAGHLGDYGYTF
clone_size: NA; d_call: NA; v_call: TRBV7-7; cdr3_aa: CASSGPSSAETQYF
clone_size: NA; d_call: TRBD1; v_call: TRBV15; cdr3_aa: CATSTSLGQGWGETQYF
clone_size: NA; d_call: NA; v_call: TRBV2; cdr3_aa: CASSEARRGEQFF
clone_size: NA; d_call: NA; v_call: TRBV5-1; cdr3_aa: CASSLGWQGNGYTF
clone_size: once; d_call: NA; v_call: TRBV6-5; cdr3_aa: CASRPLPDTEAFF
clone_size: NA; d_call: NA; v_call: TRBV18; cdr3_aa: CASSPGSWDYGYTF
clone_size: once; d_call: NA; v_call: TRBV5-4; cdr3_aa: CASSLSVSGNTEAFF
clone_size: NA; d_call: NA; v_call: TRBV7-2; cdr3_aa: CASSFTRGSGNEQFF
clone_size: NA; d_call: TRBD1; v_call: TRBV11-2; cdr3_aa: CASTRLPGQGAYGYTF
clone_size: once; d_call: TRBD2; v_call: TRBV2; cdr3_aa: CASGVGGSNSGELFF
clone_size: NA; d_call: NA; v_call: TRBV7-9; cdr3_aa: CASSLGQATNEKLFF
clone_size: NA; d_call: NA; v_call: TRBV7-7; cdr3_aa: CASSTDKNTEAFF
clone_size: NA; d_call: TRBD2; v_call: TRBV13; cdr3_aa: CASSSGTRKETQYF
clone_size: NA; d_call: TRBD1; v_call: TRBV7-9; cdr3_aa: CASSRPDRGHYEQYF
clone_size: NA; d_call: TRBD1; v_call: TRBV2; cdr3_aa: CASSATGDYGYTF
clone_size: NA; d_call: NA; v_call: TRBV11-3; cdr3_aa: CASSWPEGDTEAFF
clone_size: NA; d_call: TRBD1; v_call: TRBV5-1; cdr3_aa: CASSSTGGNGGYTF
clone_size: NA; d_call: NA; v_call: TRBV7-2; cdr3_aa: CASSPTNPGRRTEAFF
clone_size: NA; d_call: NA; v_call: TRBV11-3; cdr3_aa: CASSDQNSGNTIYF
clone_size: NA; d_call: TRBD2; v_call: TRBV9; cdr3_aa: CASSPRTSGSAEQYF
clone_size: NA; d_call: TRBD1; v_call: TRBV10-3; cdr3_aa: CAIRRTGASYEQYF
clone_size: NA; d_call: TRBD2; v_call: TRBV11-2; cdr3_aa: CASSFGRAETQYF
clone_size: once; d_call: NA; v_call: TRBV10-1; cdr3_aa: CASSGGAQETQYF
clone_size: once; d_call: NA; v_call: TRBV6-1; cdr3_aa: CASRGALGTEAFF
clone_size: once; d_call: TRBD1; v_call: TRBV2; cdr3_aa: CASRVETGNEQYF
clone_size: NA; d_call: TRBD1; v_call: TRBV7-9; cdr3_aa: CASSPRQGNTEAFF
clone_size: NA; d_call: NA; v_call: TRBV9; cdr3_aa: CASSEGPSGSEQFF
clone_size: NA; d_call: NA; v_call: TRBV5-6; cdr3_aa: CASSPVRYLYEQYF
clone_size: NA; d_call: NA; v_call: TRBV30; cdr3_aa: CAWSVAGKVSEAFF
clone_size: NA; d_call: NA; v_call: TRBV11-3; cdr3_aa: CASSLEGTYGYTF
clone_size: NA; d_call: NA; v_call: TRBV30; cdr3_aa: CAWSDLSGAEAFF
clone_size: NA; d_call: TRBD1; v_call: TRBV11-3; cdr3_aa: CASSSRGPYEQYF
clone_size: NA; d_call: TRBD1; v_call: TRBV27; cdr3_aa: CASSFWDRGRRGYTF
clone_size: NA; d_call: NA; v_call: TRBV19; cdr3_aa: CASSIRGSRNQPQHF
clone_size: NA; d_call: NA; v_call: TRBV7-9; cdr3_aa: CASSLLVVGGLATNEKLFF
clone_size: NA; d_call: NA; v_call: TRBV11-1; cdr3_aa: CASKPDRGLYEQYF
clone_size: NA; d_call: NA; v_call: TRBV5-1; cdr3_aa: CASSATAAADSGNTIYF
clone_size: NA; d_call: NA; v_call: TRBV11-3; cdr3_aa: CASSTQGAGMNTEAFF
clone_size: NA; d_call: NA; v_call: TRBV4-2; cdr3_aa: CASSQEGRDQPQHF
clone_size: NA; d_call: TRBD1; v_call: TRBV25-1; cdr3_aa: CASSQSGQKISYNEQFF
clone_size: NA; d_call: NA; v_call: TRBV6-5; cdr3_aa: CASRSRDKLTDTQYF
clone_size: NA; d_call: NA; v_call: TRBV14; cdr3_aa: CASSQDARRYEQYF
clone_size: NA; d_call: NA; v_call: TRBV5-1; cdr3_aa: CASSLAQGGYTF
clone_size: NA; d_call: NA; v_call: TRBV6-5; cdr3_aa: CASSYSEGDYGYTF
clone_size: NA; d_call: NA; v_call: TRBV21-1; cdr3_aa: CAVTGTGLIFSSAKNIQYF
clone_size: NA; d_call: NA; v_call: TRBV7-9; cdr3_aa: CASSPVYEQYF
clone_size: NA; d_call: TRBD1; v_call: TRBV11-2; cdr3_aa: CASSLVEGAAYGYTF
clone_size: NA; d_call: NA; v_call: TRBV19; cdr3_aa: CASSFDLNNYGYTF
clone_size: once; d_call: TRBD2; v_call: TRBV6-4; cdr3_aa: CASTSGGPNYNEQFF
clone_size: NA; d_call: TRBD2; v_call: TRBV27; cdr3_aa: CASSYMGLAGVYNEQFF
clone_size: NA; d_call: NA; v_call: TRBV6-5; cdr3_aa: CASSWTVGQETQYF
clone_size: NA; d_call: NA; v_call: TRBV7-9; cdr3_aa: CASSAYTGNTIYF
clone_size: NA; d_call: NA; v_call: TRBV27; cdr3_aa: CASSLLPAYEQYF
clone_size: NA; d_call: TRBD1; v_call: TRBV7-8; cdr3_aa: CPPSEGQDQETQYF